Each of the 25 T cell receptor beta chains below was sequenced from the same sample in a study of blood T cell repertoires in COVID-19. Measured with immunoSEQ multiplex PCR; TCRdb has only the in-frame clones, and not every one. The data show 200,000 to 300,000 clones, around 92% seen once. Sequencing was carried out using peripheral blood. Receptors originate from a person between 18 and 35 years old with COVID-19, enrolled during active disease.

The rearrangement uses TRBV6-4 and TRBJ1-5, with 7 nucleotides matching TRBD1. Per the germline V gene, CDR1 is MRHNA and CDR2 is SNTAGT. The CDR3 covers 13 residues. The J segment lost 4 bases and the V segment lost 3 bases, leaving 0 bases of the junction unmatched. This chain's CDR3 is CASSEQGNQPQHF. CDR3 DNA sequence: TGTGCCAGCAGTGAACAGGGGAATCAGCCCCAGCATTTT.

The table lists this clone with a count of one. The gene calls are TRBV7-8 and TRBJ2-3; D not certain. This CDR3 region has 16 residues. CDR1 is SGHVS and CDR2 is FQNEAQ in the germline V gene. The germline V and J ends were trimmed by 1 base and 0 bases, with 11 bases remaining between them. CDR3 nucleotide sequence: TGTGCCAGCAGCTTAGATATGCAGGTTAGCACAGATACGCAGTATTTT. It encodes CASSLDMQVSTDTQYF.

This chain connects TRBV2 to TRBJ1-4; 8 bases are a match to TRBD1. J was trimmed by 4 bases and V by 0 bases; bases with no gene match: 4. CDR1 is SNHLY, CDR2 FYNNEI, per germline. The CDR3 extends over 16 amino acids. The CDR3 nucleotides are TGTGCCAGCAGTGAAGCAAGGACAGGGAGTAATGAAAAACTGTTTTTT. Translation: CASSEARTGSNEKLFF.

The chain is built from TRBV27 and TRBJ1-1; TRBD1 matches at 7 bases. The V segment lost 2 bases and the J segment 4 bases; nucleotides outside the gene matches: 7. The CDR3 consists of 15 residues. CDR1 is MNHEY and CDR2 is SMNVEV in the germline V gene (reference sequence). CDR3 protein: CASSLRSGGFTEAFF. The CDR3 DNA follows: TGTGCCAGCAGTTTAAGGTCAGGGGGTTTCACTGAAGCTTTCTTT.

CDR3 DNA sequence: TGTGCCAGCAGCTTATATGGAGAGGGTGAAGCTTTCTTT. Translation gives CASSLYGEGEAFF. The chain couples TRBV7-9 to TRBJ1-1; D is ambiguous. The length of the CDR3 is 13 residues. With 2 bases removed from V and 7 bases from J, the gap between germline ends came to 11 bases. Germline V CDR1 and CDR2: SEHNR, FQNEAQ (reference sequence).

CDR3 nucleotides: TGTGCCAGCAGGCCCGGGACTGTGAGCTCCTACAATGAGCAGTTCTTC. Translation: CASRPGTVSSYNEQFF. This chain joins TRBV27 and TRBJ2-1; possible D gene TRBD2, 6 bases. This CDR3 contains 16 residues. The V gene's germline CDR1 is MNHEY and CDR2 SMNVEV (reference sequence). V was cut by 6 bases and J by 0 bases, with 15 bases left in between.

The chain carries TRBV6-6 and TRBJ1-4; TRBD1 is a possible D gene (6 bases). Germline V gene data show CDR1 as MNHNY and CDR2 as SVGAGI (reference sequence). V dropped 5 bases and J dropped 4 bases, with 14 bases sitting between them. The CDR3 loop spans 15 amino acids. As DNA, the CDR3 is TGTGCCAGCAGTCAGGACAGAGAGCTTAATGAAAAACTGTTTTTT. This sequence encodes CASSQDRELNEKLFF.

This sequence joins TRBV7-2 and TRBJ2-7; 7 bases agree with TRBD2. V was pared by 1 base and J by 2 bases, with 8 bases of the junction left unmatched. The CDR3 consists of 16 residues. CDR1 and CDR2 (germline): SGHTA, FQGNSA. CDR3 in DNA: TGTGCCAGCAGCTTAGGGGAGCGGCTAGCGGCCTACGAGCAGTACTTC. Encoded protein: CASSLGERLAAYEQYF. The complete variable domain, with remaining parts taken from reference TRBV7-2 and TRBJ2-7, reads GAGVSQSPSNKVTEKGKDVELRCDPISGHTALYWYRQSLGQGLEFLIYFQGNSAPDKSGLPSDRFSAERTGGSVSTLTIQRTQQEDSAVYLCASSLGERLAAYEQYFGPGTRLTVT.

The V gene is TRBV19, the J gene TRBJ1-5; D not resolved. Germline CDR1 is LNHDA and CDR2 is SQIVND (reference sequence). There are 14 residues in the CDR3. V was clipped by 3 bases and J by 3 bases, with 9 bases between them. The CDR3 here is CASSIIHYNQPQHF. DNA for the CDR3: TGTGCCAGTAGTATCATTCACTACAATCAGCCCCAGCATTTT. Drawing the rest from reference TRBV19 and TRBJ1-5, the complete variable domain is DGGITQSPKYLFRKEGQNVTLSCEQNLNHDAMYWYRQDPGQGLRLIYYSQIVNDFQKGDIAEGYSVSREKKESFPLTVTSAQKNPTAFYLCASSIIHYNQPQHFGDGTRLSIL.

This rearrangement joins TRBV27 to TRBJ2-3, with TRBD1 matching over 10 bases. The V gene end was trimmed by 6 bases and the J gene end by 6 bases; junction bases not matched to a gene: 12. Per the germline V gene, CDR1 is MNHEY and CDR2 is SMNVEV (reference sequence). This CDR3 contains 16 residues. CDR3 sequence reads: CASRPSPGQGMDTQYF. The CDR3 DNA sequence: TGTGCCAGCAGGCCATCCCCGGGACAGGGGATGGATACGCAGTATTTT.

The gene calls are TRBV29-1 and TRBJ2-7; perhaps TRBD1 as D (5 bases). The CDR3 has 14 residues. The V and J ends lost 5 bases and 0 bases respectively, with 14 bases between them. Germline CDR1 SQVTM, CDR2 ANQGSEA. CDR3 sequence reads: CSVQGATSSYEQYF. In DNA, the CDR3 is TGCAGCGTTCAAGGGGCTACCAGCTCCTACGAGCAGTACTTC.

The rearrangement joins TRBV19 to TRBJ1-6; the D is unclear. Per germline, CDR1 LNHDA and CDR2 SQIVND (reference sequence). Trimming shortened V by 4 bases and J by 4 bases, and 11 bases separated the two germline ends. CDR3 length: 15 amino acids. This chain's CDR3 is CASSRRVLYNSPLHF. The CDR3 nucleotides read TGTGCCAGTAGTAGGCGGGTTCTATATAATTCACCCCTCCACTTT.

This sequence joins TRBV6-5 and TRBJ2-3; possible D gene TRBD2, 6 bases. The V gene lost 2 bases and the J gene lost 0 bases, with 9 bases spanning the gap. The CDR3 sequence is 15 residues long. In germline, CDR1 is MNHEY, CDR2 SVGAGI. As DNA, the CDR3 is TGTGCCAGCAGTTACGGGACTGGAAGCACAGATACGCAGTATTTT. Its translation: CASSYGTGSTDTQYF.

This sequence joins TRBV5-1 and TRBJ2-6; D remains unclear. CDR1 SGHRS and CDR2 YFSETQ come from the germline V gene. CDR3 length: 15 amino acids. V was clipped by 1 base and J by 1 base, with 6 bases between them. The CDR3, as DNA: TGCGCCAGCAGCTTGACTTGGTCTGGGGCCAACGTCCTGACTTTC. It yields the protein CASSLTWSGANVLTF.

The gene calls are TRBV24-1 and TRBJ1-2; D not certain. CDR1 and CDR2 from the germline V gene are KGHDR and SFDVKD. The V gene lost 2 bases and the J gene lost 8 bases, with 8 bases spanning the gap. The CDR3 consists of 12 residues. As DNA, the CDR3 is TGTGCCACCAGTGATTACGAGGTGGGCTACACCTTC. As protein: CATSDYEVGYTF.

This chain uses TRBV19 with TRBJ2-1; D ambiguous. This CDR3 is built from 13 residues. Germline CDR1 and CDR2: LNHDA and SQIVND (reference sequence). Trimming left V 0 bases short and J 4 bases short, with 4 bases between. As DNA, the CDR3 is TGTGCCAGTAGTATAGACGTATACAATGAGCAGTTCTTC. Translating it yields CASSIDVYNEQFF.

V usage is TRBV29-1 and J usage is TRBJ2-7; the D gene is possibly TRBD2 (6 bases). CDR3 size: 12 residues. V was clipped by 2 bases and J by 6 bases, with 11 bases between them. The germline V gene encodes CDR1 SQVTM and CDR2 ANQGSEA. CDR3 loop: CSVEWAGSEQYF. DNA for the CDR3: TGCAGCGTTGAATGGGCGGGGAGCGAGCAGTACTTC.

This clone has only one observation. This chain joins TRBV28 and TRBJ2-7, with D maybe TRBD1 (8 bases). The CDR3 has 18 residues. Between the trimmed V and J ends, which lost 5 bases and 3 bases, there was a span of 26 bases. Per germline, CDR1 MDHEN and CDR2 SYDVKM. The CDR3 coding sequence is TGTGCCAGCAGTCCCGTTACAGGGGGGGAAACGTTAAACTACGAGCAGTACTTC. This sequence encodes CASSPVTGGETLNYEQYF.

CDR3 coding DNA: TGTGCCAGCAGCCCCGAGGGGGGGACGGCAGCTTTCTTT. Translated, it gives CASSPEGGTAAFF. V is TRBV4-2 and J is TRBJ1-1, with D possibly TRBD1 on 6 matching bases. V was clipped by 4 bases and J by 10 bases, with 16 bases between them. The CDR3 consists of 13 residues. The V gene's germline CDR1 is LGHNA and CDR2 YNFKEQ.

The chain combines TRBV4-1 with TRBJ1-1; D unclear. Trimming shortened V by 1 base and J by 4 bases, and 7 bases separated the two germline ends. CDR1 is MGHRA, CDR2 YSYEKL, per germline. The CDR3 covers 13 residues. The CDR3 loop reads CASSQGERTEAFF. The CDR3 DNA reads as TGCGCCAGCAGCCAAGGTGAGCGCACTGAAGCTTTCTTT.

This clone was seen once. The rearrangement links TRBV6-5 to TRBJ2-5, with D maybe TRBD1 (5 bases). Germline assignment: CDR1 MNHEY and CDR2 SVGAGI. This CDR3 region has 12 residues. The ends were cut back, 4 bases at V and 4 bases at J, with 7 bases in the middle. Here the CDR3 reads CASSLGVETQYF. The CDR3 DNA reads TGTGCCAGCAGTTTAGGGGTAGAGACCCAGTACTTC.

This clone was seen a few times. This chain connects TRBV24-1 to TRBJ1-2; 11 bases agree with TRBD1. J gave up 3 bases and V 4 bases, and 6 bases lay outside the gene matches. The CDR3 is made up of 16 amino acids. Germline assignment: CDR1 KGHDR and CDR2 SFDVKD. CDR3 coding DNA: TGTGCCACCAGTGACCCGGGACAGGGGGGACACTATGGCTACACCTTC. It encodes CATSDPGQGGHYGYTF.

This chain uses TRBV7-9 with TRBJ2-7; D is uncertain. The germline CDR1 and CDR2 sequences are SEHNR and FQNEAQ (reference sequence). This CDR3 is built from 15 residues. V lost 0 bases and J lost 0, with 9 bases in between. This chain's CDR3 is CASSLARSSSYEQYF. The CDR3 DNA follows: TGTGCCAGCAGCTTAGCGCGCTCTAGCTCCTACGAGCAGTACTTC.

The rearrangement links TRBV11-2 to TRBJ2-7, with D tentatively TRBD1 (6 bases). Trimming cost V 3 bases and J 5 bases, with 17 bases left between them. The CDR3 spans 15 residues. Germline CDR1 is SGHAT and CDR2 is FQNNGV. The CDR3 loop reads CASSLVQGRADEQYF. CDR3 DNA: TGTGCCAGCAGCTTGGTCCAGGGGCGCGCTGACGAGCAGTACTTC.

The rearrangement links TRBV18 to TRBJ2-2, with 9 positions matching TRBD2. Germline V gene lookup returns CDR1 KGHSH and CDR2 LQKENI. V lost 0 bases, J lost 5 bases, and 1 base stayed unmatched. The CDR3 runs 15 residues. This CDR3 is CASSPPAGGTGELFF. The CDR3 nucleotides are TGTGCCAGCTCACCACCGGCGGGAGGGACCGGGGAGCTGTTTTTT.